This TCR beta chain was profiled in a study of blood T cells in healthy people across ages. Study conclusions and caveats: The lack of PBMC sorting stopped any conclusive naive versus antigen-experienced comparison.

For the second PCR, which ran for roughly 7 to 11 cycles, a sample-barcoded 5' primer and a J-beta primer mix were used. Through a template-switch adaptor with 12 random nucleotides, each cDNA molecule received a tag. Per-sample output comprised a minimum of 2.5 million paired-end reads containing CDR3. TCRdb analysed the 5' RACE reads with MiXCR anew, one entry per CDR3 protein. The sample gives 650,000 to 1,000,000 distinct CDR3 sequences, around 36% of which show up once; roughly 13% is in the top ten. Note on this clonotype: Its antigen is not known.

The authors extracted at least 6 micrograms of total RNA per sample. The V gene lost 7 bases and the J gene lost 6 bases, with 20 bases spanning the gap. This CDR3 contains 15 residues. The receptor was isolated from a man between 18 and 35 years old in good health. The chain is built from TRBV12-3 or TRBV12-4 and TRBJ2-3, with a possible D match to TRBD2 (7 bases). The sample taken for sequencing was blood. CDR3 in DNA: TGTGCCAGCAAGAACAGGGAGGGAGTTTGGGATACGCAGTATTTT. The encoded protein is CASKNREGVWDTQYF.